This is a list of T cell receptor beta chains from one sample in a study of blood T cell repertoires in COVID-19. Profiling relied on immunoSEQ multiplex PCR, and the TCRdb table lists in-frame clones only, not all of them. The sample records around 130,000 clones, around four fifths being singletons. Sequenced sample: peripheral blood. The source of these receptors is a human donor in a cohort sampled during active COVID-19. The CDR3 runs from the conserved cysteine through the conserved F or W. Fields, in order: V gene, D gene, clone size, J gene, CDR3 protein, CDR3 DNA. A D gene is named only where the DNA matches it firmly. The size of a clone is reported for some rows only, either as once, few or many, or as a class for expanded clones.

>TRBV11-2|TRBD1|-|TRBJ2-2
CASSPGQGEGELFF
TGTGCCAGCAGCCCGGGACAGGGGGAAGGGGAGCTGTTTTTT
>TRBV4-2|TRBD1|-|TRBJ1-5
CASSQQTGGGYSNQPQHF
TGTGCCAGCAGCCAACAGACAGGGGGGGGCTATAGCAATCAGCCCCAGCATTTT
>TRBV7-9|-|-|TRBJ2-5
CASSLASGQETQYF
TGTGCCAGCAGCTTAGCTAGCGGCCAAGAGACCCAGTACTTC
>TRBV4-1|-|-|TRBJ2-1
CASSQNREVNEQFF
TGCGCCAGCAGCCAAAACAGGGAAGTCAATGAGCAGTTCTTC
>TRBV5-1|TRBD1|-|TRBJ1-1
CASSLRQGNTEAFF
TGCGCCAGCAGCTTGAGACAGGGGAACACTGAAGCTTTCTTT
>TRBV28|-|-|TRBJ1-2
CASYDGANYGYTF
TGTGCCAGCTACGACGGAGCTAACTATGGCTACACCTTC
>TRBV7-9|-|-|TRBJ1-2
CASSRRRGIYGYTF
TGTGCCAGCAGCCGAAGGAGGGGAATTTATGGCTACACCTTC
>TRBV5-4|-|-|TRBJ1-2
CASSLARTEGGYTF
TGTGCCAGCAGCTTGGCCAGGACAGAGGGAGGCTACACCTTC
>TRBV10-1|TRBD2|once|TRBJ2-3
CASSGGTSSTDTQYF
TGCGCCAGCAGCGGGGGGACTTCTAGCACAGATACGCAGTATTTT
>TRBV6-6|-|-|TRBJ2-7
CASSYLRYEQYF
TGTGCCAGCAGTTACCTTCGCTACGAGCAGTACTTC
>TRBV2|-|-|TRBJ2-2
CASSAGRTITGELFF
TGTGCCAGCAGTGCGGGCAGGACAATCACCGGGGAGCTGTTTTTT
>TRBV11-3|TRBD2|many|TRBJ2-5
CASSIGGAGETQYF
TGTGCCAGCAGCATCGGGGGGGCCGGGGAGACCCAGTACTTC
>TRBV29-1|TRBD2|-|TRBJ2-3
CSVEKGLAMGTDTQYF
TGCAGCGTAGAAAAGGGACTAGCAATGGGGACAGATACGCAGTATTTT
>TRBV30|TRBD1|-|TRBJ1-3
CAWSLTGVSGNTIYF
TGTGCCTGGAGTCTGACAGGGGTCTCTGGAAACACCATATATTTT
>TRBV11-1|TRBD2|-|TRBJ2-3
CASSLARGLAGHTQYF
TGTGCCAGCAGCTTAGCTCGGGGACTAGCGGGGCACACGCAGTATTTT
>TRBV24-1|TRBD1|once|TRBJ2-3
CATSGQGGTDTQYF
TGTGCCACCAGCGGACAGGGAGGCACAGATACGCAGTATTTT
>TRBV19|-|-|TRBJ1-2
CASSMPPGRNYGYTF
TGTGCCAGTAGTATGCCGCCGGGGAGAAACTATGGCTACACCTTC
>TRBV11-2|-|-|TRBJ1-1
CASSLNRGGSAFF
TGTGCCAGCAGCCTTAATCGGGGAGGGTCAGCTTTCTTT
>TRBV19|-|-|TRBJ1-5
CASSITTGGQPQHF
TGTGCCAGTAGTATAACGACGGGTGGGCAGCCCCAGCATTTT
>TRBV7-9|-|once|TRBJ1-3
CASSLLEGSGNTIYF
TGTGCCAGCAGCTTGCTTGAGGGTTCTGGAAACACCATATATTTT
>TRBV29-1|-|-|TRBJ1-2
CSVEVGRARGYTF
TGCAGCGTTGAAGTTGGCAGGGCGCGTGGCTACACCTTC
>TRBV5-1|TRBD2|-|TRBJ2-5
CASSPEGAGGKETQYF
TGCGCCAGCAGCCCCGAAGGAGCGGGGGGTAAAGAGACCCAGTACTTC
>TRBV5-6|TRBD1|few|TRBJ2-5
CASSSLKQGERTQYF
TGTGCCAGCAGCTCCTTAAAACAGGGGGAGCGGACCCAGTACTTC
>TRBV3-1/TRBV3-2|-|-|TRBJ2-3
CASSPRGITDTQYF
TGTGCCAGCAGCCCGCGGGGTATCACAGATACGCAGTATTTT
>TRBV19|TRBD2|-|TRBJ2-1
CASSIRRGAQRSEQFF
TGTGCCAGTAGTATAAGGCGGGGGGCCCAGAGGAGTGAGCAGTTCTTC
>TRBV5-1|TRBD1|-|TRBJ1-4
CASSDQGAGEKLFF
TGCGCCAGCAGCGACCAGGGGGCGGGAGAAAAACTGTTTTTT
>TRBV7-9|TRBD1|once|TRBJ1-2
CASREDREWGHTF
TGTGCCAGCAGGGAGGACAGGGAGTGGGGCCACACCTTC
>TRBV7-6|TRBD1|-|TRBJ1-4
CASSKTGTNEKLFF
TGTGCCAGCAGTAAGACAGGGACTAATGAAAAACTGTTTTTT
>TRBV19|TRBD1|-|TRBJ1-1
CASSSPTGRTEAFF
TGTGCCAGTAGTAGTCCGACAGGGAGGACTGAAGCTTTCTTT
>TRBV27|TRBD1|once|TRBJ1-2
CASRTGGLIGGYTF
TGTGCCAGCCGGACAGGGGGGCTTATAGGAGGCTACACCTTC
>TRBV18|-|-|TRBJ1-1
CASSPQQKNTEAFF
TGTGCCAGCTCACCACAACAGAAAAACACTGAAGCTTTCTTT
>TRBV9|TRBD2|-|TRBJ2-3
CASSVGLGTSRIDTQYF
TGTGCCAGCAGCGTAGGGCTTGGGACTAGCCGGATAGATACGCAGTATTTT
>TRBV5-8|-|-|TRBJ2-1
CASSFLLGLNSYNEQFF
TGTGCCAGCAGCTTTTTGTTGGGGCTTAACTCCTACAATGAGCAGTTCTTC
>TRBV11-2|TRBD1|-|TRBJ2-7
CASSSRTGAYEQYF
TGTGCCAGCAGCTCCCGGACAGGGGCCTACGAGCAGTACTTC
>TRBV23-1|TRBD2|once|TRBJ2-1
CASSQPHLGTSGYNEQFF
TGCGCCAGCAGTCAACCCCACCTCGGGACTAGCGGGTACAATGAGCAGTTCTTC
>TRBV5-8|-|-|TRBJ1-5
CASSRGRGNQPQHF
TGTGCCAGCAGCAGGGGTAGGGGAAATCAGCCCCAGCATTTT
>TRBV2|-|-|TRBJ1-5
CASSEAGGGVSNQPQHF
TGTGCCAGCAGTGAAGCCGGTGGGGGGGTTAGCAATCAGCCCCAGCATTTT
>TRBV5-6|TRBD2|-|TRBJ2-3
CASTDGGIRYF
TGTGCCAGCACAGACGGGGGGATTAGGTATTTT
>TRBV11-3|-|-|TRBJ1-1
CASSPRAGDTEAFF
TGTGCCAGCAGCCCCCGGGCGGGTGACACTGAAGCTTTCTTT
>TRBV28|-|-|TRBJ1-1
CASSLRNTEAFF
TGTGCCAGCAGTTTGAGGAACACTGAAGCTTTCTTT
>TRBV9|TRBD2|-|TRBJ2-1
CASSPGAWGLAGGYNEQFF
TGTGCCAGCAGCCCTGGTGCATGGGGACTAGCGGGGGGGTACAATGAGCAGTTCTTC
>TRBV10-3|TRBD1|-|TRBJ1-6
CAISEGRGSSPLHF
TGTGCCATCAGTGAAGGCAGGGGGAGTTCACCCCTCCACTTT
>TRBV5-1|TRBD1|-|TRBJ1-1
CASSLGQGYTEAFF
TGCGCCAGCAGCTTGGGACAGGGTTACACTGAAGCTTTCTTT
>TRBV7-9|-|-|TRBJ1-6
CASSFGHLNSPLHF
TGTGCCAGCAGCTTTGGGCACTTAAATTCACCCCTCCACTTT
>TRBV7-6|-|-|TRBJ1-1
CASSSTPGGLMNTEAFF
TGTGCCAGCAGCTCCACCCCCGGGGGACTCATGAACACTGAAGCTTTCTTT
>TRBV6-5|TRBD1|-|TRBJ2-7
CATGQVPLLYEQYF
TGTGCCACCGGACAGGTTCCCTTGCTTTACGAGCAGTACTTC
>TRBV4-2|TRBD1|-|TRBJ1-2
CASSQVSQGRDGYTF
TGTGCCAGCAGCCAAGTTTCACAGGGGAGAGATGGCTACACCTTC
>TRBV7-7|TRBD2|-|TRBJ2-5
CASSSGTNQETQYF
TGTGCCAGCAGCTCGGGGACTAACCAAGAGACCCAGTACTTC
>TRBV5-1|-|-|TRBJ1-2
CASSLGQAGGYTF
TGCGCCAGCAGCTTGGGGCAGGCCGGTGGCTACACCTTC
>TRBV19|-|once|TRBJ2-5
CASSPSPASRETQYF
TGTGCCAGTAGCCCCTCCCCGGCTAGCCGGGAGACCCAGTACTTC
>TRBV5-1|-|-|TRBJ1-2
CASSLTAGGYTF
TGCGCCAGCAGCTTGACGGCGGGCGGCTACACCTTC
>TRBV6-5|TRBD1|-|TRBJ2-1
CASTFRGLDEQFF
TGTGCCAGCACTTTCAGGGGGCTCGATGAGCAGTTCTTC
>TRBV7-8|-|-|TRBJ2-3
CASSYGPAEGFTDTQYF
TGTGCCAGCAGCTACGGCCCTGCGGAGGGATTCACAGATACGCAGTATTTT
>TRBV3-1/TRBV3-2|-|-|TRBJ2-3
CASSVSLTSTDTQYF
TGTGCCAGCAGCGTATCCCTAACTAGCACAGATACGCAGTATTTT